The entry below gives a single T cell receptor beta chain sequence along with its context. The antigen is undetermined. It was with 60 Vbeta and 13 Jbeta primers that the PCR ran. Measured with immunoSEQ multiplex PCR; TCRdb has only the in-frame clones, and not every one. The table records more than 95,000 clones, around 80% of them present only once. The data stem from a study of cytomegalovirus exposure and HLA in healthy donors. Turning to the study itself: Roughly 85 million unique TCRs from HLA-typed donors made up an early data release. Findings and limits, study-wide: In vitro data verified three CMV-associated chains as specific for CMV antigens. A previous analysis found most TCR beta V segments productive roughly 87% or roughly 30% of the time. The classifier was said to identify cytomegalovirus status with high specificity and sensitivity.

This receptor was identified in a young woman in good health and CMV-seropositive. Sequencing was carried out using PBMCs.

CDR3: CASSKQGTTGELFF. The CDR3 coding sequence is TGTGCCAGCAGCAAACAGGGGACCACCGGGGAGCTGTTTTTT. The gene calls are TRBV7-9 and TRBJ2-2; TRBD1 agrees at 7 bases. Germline CDR1 SEHNR, CDR2 FQNEAQ (reference sequence). There are 14 residues in the CDR3. V lost 5 bases, J lost 4 bases, and 4 bases stayed unmatched.